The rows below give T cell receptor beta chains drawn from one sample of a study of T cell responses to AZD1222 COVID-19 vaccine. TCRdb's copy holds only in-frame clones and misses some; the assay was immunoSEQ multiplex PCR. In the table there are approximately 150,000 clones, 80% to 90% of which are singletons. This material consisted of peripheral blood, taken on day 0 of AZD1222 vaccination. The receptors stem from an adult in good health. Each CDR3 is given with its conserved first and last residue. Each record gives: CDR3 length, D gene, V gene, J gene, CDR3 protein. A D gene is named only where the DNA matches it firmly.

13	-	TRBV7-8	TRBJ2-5	CASSLFRQETQYF
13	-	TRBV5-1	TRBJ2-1	CASSSPYYNEQFF
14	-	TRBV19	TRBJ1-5	CASSIGQRNQPQHF
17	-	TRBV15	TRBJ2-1	CATSREAISSSYNEQFF
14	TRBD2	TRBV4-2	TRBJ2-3	CASSQDRGGRSQYF
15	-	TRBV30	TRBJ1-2	CAWRTWGGNGKGYTF
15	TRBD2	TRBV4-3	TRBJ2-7	CASSQDTAGAVEQYF
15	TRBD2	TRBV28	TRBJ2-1	CASSLTTSGHNEQFF
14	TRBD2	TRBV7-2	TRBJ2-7	CASSPIAGVYEQYF
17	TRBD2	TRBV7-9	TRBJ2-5	CASSLAVGGFVQETQYF
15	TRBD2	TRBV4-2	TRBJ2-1	CASSQDSTSGFEQFF
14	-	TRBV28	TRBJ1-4	CASSLIATNEKLFF
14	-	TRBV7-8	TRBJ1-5	CASSLAGTALPQHF
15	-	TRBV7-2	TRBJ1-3	CASSERPSSGNTIYF
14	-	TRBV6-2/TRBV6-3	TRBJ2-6	CASSYISGANVLTF
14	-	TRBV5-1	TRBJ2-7	CASSSGTGFGEQYF
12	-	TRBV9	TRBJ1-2	CASSVYRDGYTF
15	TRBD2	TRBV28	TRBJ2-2	CASSPSGRGAGELFF
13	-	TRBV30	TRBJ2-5	CAWSTGREETQYF
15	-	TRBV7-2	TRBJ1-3	CASSIFHGSGNTIYF
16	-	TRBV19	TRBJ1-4	CASSTHRVGGGEKLFF
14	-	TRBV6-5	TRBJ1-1	CASRPGLGNTEAFF
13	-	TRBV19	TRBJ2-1	CASSMLRGGEQFF
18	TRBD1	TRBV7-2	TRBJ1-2	CASSPKIGQDKANYGYTF
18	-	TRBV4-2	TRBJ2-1	CASSQGLGAGGSYNEQFF
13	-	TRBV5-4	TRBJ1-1	CASSPNTNTEAFF
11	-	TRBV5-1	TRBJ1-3	CASSSGSAIYF
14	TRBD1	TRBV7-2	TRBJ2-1	CASRLTSTGTEQFF
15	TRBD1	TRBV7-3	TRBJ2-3	CASSPNRGTTDTQYF
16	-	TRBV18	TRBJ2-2	CASSPRGIGNTGELFF
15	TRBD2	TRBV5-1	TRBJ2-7	CASSSTSGRAYEQYF
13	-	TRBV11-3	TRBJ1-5	CASSRDSNQPQHF
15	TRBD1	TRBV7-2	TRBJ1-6	CASSLGQGVHSPLHF
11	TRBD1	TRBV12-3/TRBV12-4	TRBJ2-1	CASSLGTGRFF
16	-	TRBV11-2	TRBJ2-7	CASSRGPGVSSYEQYF
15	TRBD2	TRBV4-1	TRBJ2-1	CASSPSGRGLNEQFF
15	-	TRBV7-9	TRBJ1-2	CASSLAGIPNYGYTF
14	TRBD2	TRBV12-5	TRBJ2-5	CASGLAGGPGTQYF
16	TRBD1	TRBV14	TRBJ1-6	CASSQELGQGNSPLHF
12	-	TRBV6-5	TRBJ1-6	CASGTVYSPLHF
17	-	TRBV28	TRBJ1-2	CASSRGVPAALGYGYTF
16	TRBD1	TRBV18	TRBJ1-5	CASSPLGQGSNQPQHF
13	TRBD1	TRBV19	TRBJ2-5	CASRGTGEETQYF
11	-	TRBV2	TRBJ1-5	CASSMDQPQHF
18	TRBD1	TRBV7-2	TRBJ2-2	CASSGKPAGGTLTGELFF
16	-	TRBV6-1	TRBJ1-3	CASSEGAHAAGNTIYF
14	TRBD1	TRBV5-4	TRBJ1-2	CASSQGQGDYGYTF
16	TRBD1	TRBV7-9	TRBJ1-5	CASSLGTGVSNQPQHF
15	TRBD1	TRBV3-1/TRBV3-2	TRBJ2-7	CASSQAGTGAYEQYF
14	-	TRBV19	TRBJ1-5	CASSMAGGSQPQHF
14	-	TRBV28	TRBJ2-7	CASSLLGATYEQYF
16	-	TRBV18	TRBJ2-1	CASSPTDGASSDEQFF
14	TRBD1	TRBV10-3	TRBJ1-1	CAIRATGKNTEAFF
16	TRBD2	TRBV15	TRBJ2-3	CATSRDRAGGTDTQYF
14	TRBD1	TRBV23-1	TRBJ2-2	CASRTGGDTGELFF